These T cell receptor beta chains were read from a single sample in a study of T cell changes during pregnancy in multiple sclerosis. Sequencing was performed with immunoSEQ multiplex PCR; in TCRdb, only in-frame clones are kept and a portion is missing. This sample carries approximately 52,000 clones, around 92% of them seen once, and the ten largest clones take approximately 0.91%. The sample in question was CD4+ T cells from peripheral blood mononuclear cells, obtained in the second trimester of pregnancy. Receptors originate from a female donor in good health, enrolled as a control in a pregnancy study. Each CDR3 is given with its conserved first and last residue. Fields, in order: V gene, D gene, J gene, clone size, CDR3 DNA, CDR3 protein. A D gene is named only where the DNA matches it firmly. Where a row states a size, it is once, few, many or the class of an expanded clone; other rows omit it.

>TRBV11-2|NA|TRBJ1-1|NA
TGTGCCAGCAGCTTAGTAGTGCGACAGACTGAAGCTTTCTTT
CASSLVVRQTEAFF
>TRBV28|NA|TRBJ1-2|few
TGTGCCAGCAGTCCTAGTAAGTGGAATGGCTACACCTTC
CASSPSKWNGYTF
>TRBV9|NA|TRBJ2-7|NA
TGTGCCAGCAGCGTAGAGTACAGGGACGAGCAGTACTTC
CASSVEYRDEQYF
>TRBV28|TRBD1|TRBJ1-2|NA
TGTGCCAGCACGGACAGGGGTTATGGCTACACCTTC
CASTDRGYGYTF
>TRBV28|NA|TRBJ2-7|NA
TGTGCCAGCAAACTTACTGGCTCCGGGTCCGGCTACGAGCAGTACTTC
CASKLTGSGSGYEQYF
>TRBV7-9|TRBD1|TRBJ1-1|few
TGTGCCAGCAGGGACCAGGGGGGGAACACTGAAGCTTTCTTT
CASRDQGGNTEAFF
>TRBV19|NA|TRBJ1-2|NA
TGTGCCAGTCAACTTTCGGGTGAGGGCGGCTACACCTTC
CASQLSGEGGYTF
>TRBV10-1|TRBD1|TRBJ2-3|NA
TGCGCCAGCAGTTCCGGGACAGGGGGCGATACGCAGTATTTT
CASSSGTGGDTQYF
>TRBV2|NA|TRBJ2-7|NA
TGTGCCAGCAGTGACGACTTGTTTAGCTCCTACGAGCAGTACTTC
CASSDDLFSSYEQYF
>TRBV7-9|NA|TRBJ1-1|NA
TGTGCCAGCAGTCCACAGGGAAACACTGAAGCTTTCTTT
CASSPQGNTEAFF
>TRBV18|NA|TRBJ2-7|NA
TGTGCCAGCTCAAACTTGATGAGCTCCTACGAGCAGTACTTC
CASSNLMSSYEQYF
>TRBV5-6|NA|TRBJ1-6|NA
TGTGCCAGCAGCGTCGGGACTCCTAAGCTCCACTTT
CASSVGTPKLHF
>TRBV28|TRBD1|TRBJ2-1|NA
TGTGCCAGCAGCCCTACTACAGGGGGTGATTTCTTC
CASSPTTGGDFF
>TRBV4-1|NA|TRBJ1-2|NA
TGCGCCAGCAGCCAAGATCGTCGGGGCTACACCTTC
CASSQDRRGYTF
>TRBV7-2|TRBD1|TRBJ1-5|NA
TGTGCCAGCAGTTTCTCCGGGACAGGGAGCAATCAGCCCCAGCATTTT
CASSFSGTGSNQPQHF
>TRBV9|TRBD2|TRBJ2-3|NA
TGTGCCAGCAGCGAGCGCTCATCGGGACTAGCGGGAACAGATACGCAGTATTTT
CASSERSSGLAGTDTQYF
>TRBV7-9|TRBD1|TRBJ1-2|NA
TGTGCCAGCAGCTTGCGCTCGGACAGGGGGCGCAACTATGGCTACACCTTC
CASSLRSDRGRNYGYTF
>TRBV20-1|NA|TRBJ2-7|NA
TGCAGTGCTAGCCCGTATGTCGAGCAGTACTTC
CSASPYVEQYF
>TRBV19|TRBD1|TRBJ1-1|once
TGTGCCAGTAGTATACAACAGGGGATCGCTTTCTTT
CASSIQQGIAFF
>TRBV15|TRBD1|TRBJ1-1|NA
TGTGCCACCAGCCCCGCCCCGGACAGGGAAGATGAAGCTTTCTTT
CATSPAPDREDEAFF
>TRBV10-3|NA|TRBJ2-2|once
TGTGCCATCAGGCCGTCCGGAGGTACCGGGGAGCTGTTTTTT
CAIRPSGGTGELFF
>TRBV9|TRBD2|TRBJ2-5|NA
TGTGCCAGCAGCGACTGGCGGGGGGGCCGAGAGACCCAGTACTTC
CASSDWRGGRETQYF
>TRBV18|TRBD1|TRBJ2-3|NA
TGTGCCAGCTCCCCTAGGACAGGGCCTAGCACAGATACGCAGTATTTT
CASSPRTGPSTDTQYF
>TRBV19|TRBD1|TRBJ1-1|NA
TGTGCCAGTACTAAGGACAGGGGGAGGACTGAAGCTTTCTTT
CASTKDRGRTEAFF
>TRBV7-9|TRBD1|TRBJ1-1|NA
TGTGCCAGCAGCACTCGACAGGGCGGCACTGAAGCTTTCTTT
CASSTRQGGTEAFF
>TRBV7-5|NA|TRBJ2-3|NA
TGTGTCAGAAGGTCTGGACTAGCGGCCCCCGATACGCAGTATTTT
CVRRSGLAAPDTQYF
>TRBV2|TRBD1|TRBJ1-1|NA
TGTGCCAGCACGTTCCGGACAGGGATGAACACTGAAGCTTTCTTT
CASTFRTGMNTEAFF
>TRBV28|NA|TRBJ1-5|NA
TGTGCCAGCAGTTCAGCAGGGTTTAGCAATCAGCCCCAGCATTTT
CASSSAGFSNQPQHF
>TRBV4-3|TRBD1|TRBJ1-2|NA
TGCGCCAGCAGCCAAAATGACAGGGGGCACAATGGCTACACCTTC
CASSQNDRGHNGYTF
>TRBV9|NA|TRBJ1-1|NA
TGTGCCAGCAGCGTAGGGGCGGAGGGGACGGCTTTCTTT
CASSVGAEGTAFF
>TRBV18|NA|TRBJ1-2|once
TGTGCCAGCTCACCGACACGGAAGCCCTATGGCTACACCTTC
CASSPTRKPYGYTF
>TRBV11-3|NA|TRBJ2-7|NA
TGTGCCAGCAGCTTGTCCAGGGGCGAGCAGTACTTC
CASSLSRGEQYF
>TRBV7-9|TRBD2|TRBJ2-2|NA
TGTGCCAGCAGGTTAACTAGCGGGAACACCGGGGAGCTGTTTTTT
CASRLTSGNTGELFF
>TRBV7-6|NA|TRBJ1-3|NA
TGTGCCAGCAGTTTAGGGCCGATCTCTGGAAACACCATATATTTT
CASSLGPISGNTIYF
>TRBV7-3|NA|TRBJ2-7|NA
TGTGCCAGCAGCTTGGGAGCGGGTCATCGCTACGAGCAGTACTTC
CASSLGAGHRYEQYF
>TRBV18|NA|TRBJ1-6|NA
TGTGCCAGCTCACCAAGGCAGGGGTTCTATAATTCACCCCTCCACTTT
CASSPRQGFYNSPLHF
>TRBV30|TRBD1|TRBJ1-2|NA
TGTGCCTGGAGTGGGTCAGGGGGCGAGGGTAACTATGGCTACACCTTC
CAWSGSGGEGNYGYTF